Shown below are 13 T cell receptor beta chains from a single sample sequenced in a study of response to subunit inactivated influenza vaccine. One entry per CDR3 protein results from TCRdb running MiXCR on the RT-PCR reads. The sample shows about 180,000 distinct CDR3 sequences, 9.2% of them seen only once. The sequencing used non-naive T cells sorted from PBMCs, collected on the day of vaccination. Every receptor here comes from a man aged 50-59 years who received an inactivated influenza vaccine.

The table lists this clonotype with a few counts. CDR3 region: CASRMGGVRSGNTIYF. In nucleotides, the CDR3 is TGTGCCAGCAGGATGGGCGGGGTCCGGTCTGGAAACACCATATATTTT. The V call is TRBV2, the J call TRBJ1-3; D call uncertain. V dropped 6 bases and J dropped 1 base, with 16 bases sitting between them. Germline values: CDR1 SNHLY, CDR2 FYNNEI. There are 16 residues in the CDR3.

On this clonotype itself: This sequence may be a read error, since a much larger clone differs from it by one base. This sequence joins TRBV29-1 and TRBJ2-5; no clear D. Germline assignment: CDR1 SQVTM and CDR2 ANQGSEA. The CDR3 is 15 amino acids. DNA of the CDR3: TGCAGCGTCGAAGCGTGGGCCCAGACCCCAAAGACCCAGTACTTC. As protein: CSVEAWAQTPKTQYF.

The chain has TRBV2 and TRBJ1-1, with unresolved D. Germline assignment: CDR1 SNHLY and CDR2 FYNNEI. V lost 8 bases and J lost 6, with 7 bases in between. The CDR3 is 10 residues long. The CDR3 coding sequence is TGTGCCAGCTCCGGCTCTGAAGCTTTCTTT. Residues: CASSGSEAFF.

This clonotype was observed at least ten times. The rearrangement links TRBV5-6 to TRBJ1-6; 11 nucleotides line up with TRBD1. J gave up 10 bases and V 4 bases, and 4 bases lay outside the gene matches. The length of the CDR3 is 14 residues. The germline V gene encodes CDR1 SGHDT and CDR2 YYEEEE. This CDR3 reads CASSADRGRSPLHF. The CDR3 region has the DNA TGTGCCAGCAGCGCGGACAGGGGGCGATCACCCCTCCACTTT.

Only a few counts were recorded for this clonotype. The V and J genes are TRBV14 and TRBJ2-5, with 8 bases that match TRBD2. Per germline, CDR1 SGHDN and CDR2 FVKESK. CDR3 size: 17 residues. Germline trimming cut 0 bases from V and 4 bases from J; bases unmatched to any gene: 10. For the CDR3, the DNA is TGTGCCAGCAGCCAAGAATCCGGGAGGGGTCCAGGAGAGACCCAGTACTTC. Residues: CASSQESGRGPGETQYF.

The table lists this clonotype with a few counts. J is TRBJ2-7 and V is TRBV6-1; a weak D match, TRBD2 (7 bases). The CDR3 covers 14 residues. Germline loops: CDR1 MNHNS, CDR2 SASEGT. V was pared by 6 bases and J by 0 bases, with 12 bases between. The CDR3 loop is CASRRGGSSYEQYF. The CDR3 DNA reads as TGTGCCAGCAGGAGGGGGGGTTCCTCCTACGAGCAGTACTTC.

This clonotype showed up many times. The chain combines TRBV12-3 or TRBV12-4 with TRBJ2-5, with 9 bases fitting TRBD1. With V trimmed by 6 bases and J by 4 bases, 3 bases remained unmatched. There are 13 residues in the CDR3. In nucleotides, the CDR3 is TGTGCCAGCAGACAGGGGGCGGGAGAGACCCAGTACTTC. Residues: CASRQGAGETQYF.

In DNA form, the CDR3 reads TGTGCCACCAGGATGGGACAAGAGAACACTGAAGCTTTCTTT. This gives the protein CATRMGQENTEAFF. The rearrangement joins TRBV10-3 to TRBJ1-1; perhaps TRBD1 as D (6 bases). Germline V lookup: CDR1 ENHRY, CDR2 SYGVKD. The ends were cut back, 10 bases at V and 1 base at J, with 16 bases in the middle. The CDR3 loop spans 14 amino acids.

The sample holds many counts of this clonotype. This chain links TRBV7-3 with TRBJ2-2, with 13 bases fitting TRBD2. Germline values: CDR1 SGHTA, CDR2 FQGTGA. The CDR3 length is 20 residues. Trimming took 5 bases from V and 4 from J; bases not matched to a gene: 16. The CDR3 spells CASSANRIGGTSGTTGELFF. The CDR3 DNA reads TGTGCCAGCAGCGCGAATCGAATAGGGGGGACTAGCGGGACCACCGGGGAGCTGTTTTTT.

This clonotype was seen many times. The chain employs TRBV7-2 and TRBJ2-1; TRBD1 aligns across 8 bases. The CDR3 runs 15 residues. Germline trimming cut 1 base from V and 10 bases from J; bases unmatched to any gene: 9. From germline, CDR1 is SGHTA and CDR2 FQGNSA. The chain's CDR3 is CASSLGTGSVGEQFF. In DNA form, the CDR3 reads TGTGCCAGCAGCTTAGGGACAGGGTCGGTCGGGGAGCAGTTCTTC.

The rearrangement uses TRBV20-1 and TRBJ2-1; 9 positions match TRBD2. The junction had 6 bases not matched to a gene; V was cut back by 1 base and J by 2 bases. Germline V lookup: CDR1 DFQATT, CDR2 SNEGSKA (reference sequence). CDR3 length: 16 amino acids. The CDR3 reads CSARGLAGAAYNEQFF. The CDR3 bases are TGCAGTGCTAGAGGTTTAGCGGGGGCCGCCTACAATGAGCAGTTCTTC.

The chain joins TRBV12-3 or TRBV12-4 to TRBJ2-1, with D hard to call. The CDR3 runs 15 residues. The V and J ends lost 5 bases and 4 bases respectively, with 15 bases between them. CDR3 residues: CASSPWVDEYNEQFF. CDR3 nucleotides: TGTGCCAGCAGTCCCTGGGTCGACGAATACAATGAGCAGTTCTTC.

This sequence joins TRBV7-9 and TRBJ1-6; perhaps TRBD1 as D (5 bases). V lost 1 base to trimming and J lost 10 bases, with 14 bases between them. CDR3 length equals 15 residues. Germline V gene lookup returns CDR1 SEHNR and CDR2 FQNEAQ (reference sequence). CDR3 DNA sequence: TGTGCCAGCAGCTTAGGTGGGGGGAGAGGCTCACCCCTCCACTTT. This codes for CASSLGGGRGSPLHF.